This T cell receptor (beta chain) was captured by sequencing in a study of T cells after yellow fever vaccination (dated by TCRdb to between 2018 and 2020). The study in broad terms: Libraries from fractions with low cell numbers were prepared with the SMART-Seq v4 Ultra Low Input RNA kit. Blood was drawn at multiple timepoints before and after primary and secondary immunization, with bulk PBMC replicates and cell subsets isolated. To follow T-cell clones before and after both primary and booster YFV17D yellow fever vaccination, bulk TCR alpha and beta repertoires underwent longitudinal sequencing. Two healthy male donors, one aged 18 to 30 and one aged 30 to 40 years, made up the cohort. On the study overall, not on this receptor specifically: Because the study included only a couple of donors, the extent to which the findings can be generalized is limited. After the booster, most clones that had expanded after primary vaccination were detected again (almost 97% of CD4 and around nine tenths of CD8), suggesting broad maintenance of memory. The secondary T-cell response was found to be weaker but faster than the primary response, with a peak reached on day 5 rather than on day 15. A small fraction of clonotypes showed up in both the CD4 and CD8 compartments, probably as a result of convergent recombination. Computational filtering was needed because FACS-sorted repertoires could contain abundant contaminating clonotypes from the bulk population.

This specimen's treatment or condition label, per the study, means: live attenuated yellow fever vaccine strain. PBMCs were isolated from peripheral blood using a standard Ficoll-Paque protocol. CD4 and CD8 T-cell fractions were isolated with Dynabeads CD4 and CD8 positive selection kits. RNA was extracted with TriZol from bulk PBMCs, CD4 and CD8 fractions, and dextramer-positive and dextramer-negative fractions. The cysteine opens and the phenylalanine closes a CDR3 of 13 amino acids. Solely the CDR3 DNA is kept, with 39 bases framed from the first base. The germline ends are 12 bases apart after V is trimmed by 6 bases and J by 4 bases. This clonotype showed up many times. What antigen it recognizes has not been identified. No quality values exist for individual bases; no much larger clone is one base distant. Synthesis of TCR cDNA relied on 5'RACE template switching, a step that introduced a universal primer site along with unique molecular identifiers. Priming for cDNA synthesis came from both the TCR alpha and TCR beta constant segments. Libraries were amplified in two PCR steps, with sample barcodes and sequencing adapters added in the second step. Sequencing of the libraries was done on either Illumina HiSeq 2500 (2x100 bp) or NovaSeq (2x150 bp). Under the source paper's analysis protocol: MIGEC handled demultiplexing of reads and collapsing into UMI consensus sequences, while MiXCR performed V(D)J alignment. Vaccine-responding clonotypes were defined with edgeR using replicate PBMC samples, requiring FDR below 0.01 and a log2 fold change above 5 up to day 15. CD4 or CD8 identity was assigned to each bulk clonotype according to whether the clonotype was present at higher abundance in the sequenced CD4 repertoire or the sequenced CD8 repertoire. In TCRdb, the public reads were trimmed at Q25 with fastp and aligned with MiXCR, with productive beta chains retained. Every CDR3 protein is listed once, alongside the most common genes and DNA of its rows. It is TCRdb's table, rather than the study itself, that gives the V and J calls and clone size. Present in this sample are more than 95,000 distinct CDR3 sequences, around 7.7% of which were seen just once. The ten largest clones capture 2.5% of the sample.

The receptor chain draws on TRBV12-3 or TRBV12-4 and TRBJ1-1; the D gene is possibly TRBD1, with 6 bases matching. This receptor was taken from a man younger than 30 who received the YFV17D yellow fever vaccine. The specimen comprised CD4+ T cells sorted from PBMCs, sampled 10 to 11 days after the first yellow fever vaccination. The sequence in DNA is TGTGCCAGCAGCGAAACACAGGGCACTGAAGCTTTCTTT. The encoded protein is CASSETQGTEAFF.